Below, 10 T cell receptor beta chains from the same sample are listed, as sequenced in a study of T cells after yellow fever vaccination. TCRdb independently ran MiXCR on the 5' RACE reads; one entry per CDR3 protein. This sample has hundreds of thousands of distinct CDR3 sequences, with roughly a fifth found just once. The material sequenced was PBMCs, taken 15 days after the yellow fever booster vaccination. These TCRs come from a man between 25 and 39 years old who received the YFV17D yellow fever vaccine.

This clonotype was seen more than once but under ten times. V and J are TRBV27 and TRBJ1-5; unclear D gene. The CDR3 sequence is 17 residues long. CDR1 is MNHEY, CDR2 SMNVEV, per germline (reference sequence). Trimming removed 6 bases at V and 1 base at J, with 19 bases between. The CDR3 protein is CASRATSRQKSNQPQHF. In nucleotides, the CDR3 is TGTGCCAGCAGAGCAACCTCACGTCAGAAGAGCAATCAGCCCCAGCATTTT.

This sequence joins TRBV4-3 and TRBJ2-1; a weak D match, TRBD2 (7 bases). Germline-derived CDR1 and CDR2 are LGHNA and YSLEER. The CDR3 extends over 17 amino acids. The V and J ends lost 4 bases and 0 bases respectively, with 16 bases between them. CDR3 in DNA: TGCGCCAGCAGCCCCGGGGGGCCGGGAAGCTCCTACAATGAGCAGTTCTTC. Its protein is CASSPGGPGSSYNEQFF.

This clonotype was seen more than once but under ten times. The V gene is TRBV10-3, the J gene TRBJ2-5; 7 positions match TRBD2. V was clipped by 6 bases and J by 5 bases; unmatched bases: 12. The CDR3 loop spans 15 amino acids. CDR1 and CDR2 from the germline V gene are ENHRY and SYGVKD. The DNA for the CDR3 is TGTGCCATCAGCCAAGGACTAGAGGGGAGGGAGACCCAGTACTTC. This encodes CAISQGLEGRETQYF.

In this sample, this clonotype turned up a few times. CDR3 residues: CASSLQNMNTEAFF. CDR3 nucleotides: TGTGCCAGCAGTCTACAGAACATGAACACTGAAGCTTTCTTT. This chain connects TRBV3-1 to TRBJ1-1; no clear D gene. Trimming took off 6 bases at V and 0 bases at J, with 11 bases between the two ends. Germline CDR1 and CDR2: LGHDT and YNNKEL (reference sequence). The CDR3 spans 14 residues.

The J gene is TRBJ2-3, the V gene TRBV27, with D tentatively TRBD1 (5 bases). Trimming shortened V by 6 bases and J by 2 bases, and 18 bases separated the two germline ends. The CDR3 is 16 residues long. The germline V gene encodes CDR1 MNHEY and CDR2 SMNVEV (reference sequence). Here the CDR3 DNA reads TGTGCCAGCAGCCTTCGACCCCAAGGGGACACAGATACGCAGTATTTT. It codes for CASSLRPQGDTDTQYF.

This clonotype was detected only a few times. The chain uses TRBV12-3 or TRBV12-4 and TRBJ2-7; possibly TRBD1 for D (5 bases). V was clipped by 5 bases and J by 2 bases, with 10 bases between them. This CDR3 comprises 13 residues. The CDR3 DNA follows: TGTGCCAGCAGTCGCTCCAGGGCCTACGAGCAGTACTTC. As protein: CASSRSRAYEQYF.

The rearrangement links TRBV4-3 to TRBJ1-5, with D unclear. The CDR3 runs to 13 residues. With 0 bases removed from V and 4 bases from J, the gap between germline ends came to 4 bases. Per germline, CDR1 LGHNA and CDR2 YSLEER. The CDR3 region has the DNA TGCGCCAGCAGCCAAGATAGAAATCAGCCCCAGCATTTT. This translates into CASSQDRNQPQHF.

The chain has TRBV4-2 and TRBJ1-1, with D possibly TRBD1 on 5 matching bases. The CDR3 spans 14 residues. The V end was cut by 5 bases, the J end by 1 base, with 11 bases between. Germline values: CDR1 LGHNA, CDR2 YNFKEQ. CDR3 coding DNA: TGTGCCAGCAGCTCCGGACACTCGAACACTGAAGCTTTCTTT. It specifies CASSSGHSNTEAFF.

CDR3 protein: CASSPHSDARGYTF. CDR3 nucleotides: TGTGCCAGCAGCCCCCACTCCGATGCTAGGGGCTACACCTTC. The rearrangement uses TRBV4-2 and TRBJ1-2; D is unclear. CDR1 LGHNA and CDR2 YNFKEQ come from the germline V gene. The CDR3 runs to 14 residues. V lost 4 bases and J 8 bases, leaving 17 bases between the germline ends.

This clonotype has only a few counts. As DNA, the CDR3 is TGCAGTGCTGAGAGGGGGCGGGAGACCCAGTACTTC. Protein product: CSAERGRETQYF. The chain is built from TRBV20-1 and TRBJ2-5; 7 nucleotides agree with TRBD1. The CDR3 is 12 residues long. Germline values: CDR1 DFQATT, CDR2 SNEGSKA (reference sequence). V trimming: 5 bases; J trimming: 5 bases; junction bases outside the gene matches: 5.